The 18 T cell receptor beta chains in this list originate from one sample, sequenced in a study of shared clonotypes between healthy human individuals. Naive CD8 cells, CD45RO-negative and positively selected for CCR7, excluded terminally differentiated effector memory CD45RA+ cells. Data came from immunoSEQ multiplex PCR; TCRdb stores just in-frame clones and leaves some out. Seen here are 600,000 or so clones, 98% observed once, and the top ten hold 0.3%. What was sequenced was naive CD8+ T cells sorted from blood. The source of these receptors is a young man in good health.

The rearrangement joins TRBV5-1 to TRBJ2-1; TRBD2 matches 7 bases. The CDR3 is 14 amino acids. Germline CDR1 and CDR2: SGHRS and YFSETQ. V was pared by 5 bases and J by 7 bases, with 9 bases of the junction left unmatched. The CDR3: CASRGEGLLNEQFF. The CDR3 region has the DNA TGCGCCAGCAGGGGGGAGGGCCTCCTAAATGAGCAGTTCTTC.

The chain joins TRBV9 to TRBJ2-7, with TRBD2 matching over 9 bases. V lost 0 bases, J lost 4 bases, and 5 bases stayed unmatched. The CDR3 extends over 15 amino acids. Germline values: CDR1 SGDLS, CDR2 YYNGEE. The CDR3 loop reads CASSVDSSGTYEQYF. The CDR3 DNA reads as TGTGCCAGCAGCGTAGACTCTAGCGGGACTTACGAGCAGTACTTC.

The J gene is TRBJ1-5, the V gene TRBV27; D is undetermined. Trimming shortened V by 3 bases and J by 7 bases, and 22 bases separated the two germline ends. Looked up from germline, CDR1 is MNHEY and CDR2 is SMNVEV (reference sequence). The CDR3 extends over 17 amino acids. The CDR3 spells CASSFVFDGWERQPQHF. The CDR3 DNA reads TGTGCCAGCAGTTTCGTCTTTGATGGGTGGGAACGACAGCCCCAGCATTTT.

This chain joins TRBV5-1 and TRBJ2-7; a possible D gene is TRBD2 (5 bases). V lost 0 bases and J 2 bases, leaving 9 bases between the germline ends. The germline V gene encodes CDR1 SGHRS and CDR2 YFSETQ. CDR3 length: 14 residues. The CDR3 DNA sequence: TGCGCCAGCAGCTTGGGACGGGGTCCCTACGAGCAGTACTTC. It is translated as CASSLGRGPYEQYF.

V is TRBV9 and J is TRBJ2-5; 7 positions match TRBD1. CDR1 is SGDLS and CDR2 is YYNGEE in the germline V gene. The CDR3 is 17 residues long. The V and J ends lost 4 bases and 3 bases, in that order; junction bases with no gene match: 15. CDR3 DNA: TGTGCCAGCAGCCGGGGTGGTTTACCGGGACAGAAAGAGACCCAGTACTTC. Its protein product is CASSRGGLPGQKETQYF.

The V and J genes are TRBV6-6 and TRBJ1-5; 8 nucleotides agree with TRBD1. The CDR3 spans 15 residues. V trimming: 0 bases; J trimming: 6 bases; junction bases outside the gene matches: 4. CDR1 and CDR2 from the germline V gene are MNHNY and SVGAGI (reference sequence). For the CDR3, the DNA is TGTGCCAGCAGTTACTCGACCAGGGGGCGTCAGCCCCAGCATTTT. It is translated as CASSYSTRGRQPQHF.

This chain uses TRBV10-1 with TRBJ2-3; 11 nucleotides match TRBD1. The CDR3 totals 15 residues. CDR1 is WNHNN, CDR2 SYGVQD, per germline (reference sequence). V was pared by 4 bases and J by 3 bases, with 3 bases of the junction left unmatched. This chain's CDR3 is CASSGTGGWTDTQYF. CDR3 nucleotides: TGCGCCAGCAGTGGGACAGGGGGCTGGACAGATACGCAGTATTTT.

The chain has TRBV19 and TRBJ2-1; 12 bases align to TRBD2. The germline V gene encodes CDR1 LNHDA and CDR2 SQIVND (reference sequence). V lost 3 bases to trimming and J lost 1 base; unmatched junction nucleotides: 10. The length of the CDR3 is 19 residues. CDR3 DNA sequence: TGTGCCAGTAGTATTCAGCTGGCTAGCGGGAGGGGGTCCTACAATGAGCAGTTCTTC. It translates to CASSIQLASGRGSYNEQFF. Full variable domain (remainder filled in from reference TRBV19 and TRBJ2-1): DGGITQSPKYLFRKEGQNVTLSCEQNLNHDAMYWYRQDPGQGLRLIYYSQIVNDFQKGDIAEGYSVSREKKESFPLTVTSAQKNPTAFYLCASSIQLASGRGSYNEQFFGPGTRLTVL.

This clone was recorded once. The chain carries TRBV2 and TRBJ2-7, with D maybe TRBD2 (5 bases). Germline V gene data show CDR1 as SNHLY and CDR2 as FYNNEI. CDR3 length: 14 residues. Trimming took 3 bases from V and 1 from J, leaving 10 bases between them. CDR3 in DNA: TGTGCCAGCAGTGAGGTAGAGGGTTCCTACGAGCAGTACTTC. Its protein is CASSEVEGSYEQYF.

In the case of this clone: Other DNA sequences from this sample encode an identical CDR3 as well. The chain joins TRBV2 to TRBJ2-7; D possibly matches TRBD1 or TRBD2 (5 bases each). V dropped 8 bases and J dropped 0 bases, with 11 bases sitting between them. This CDR3 region has 13 residues. The germline V gene has CDR1 SNHLY and CDR2 FYNNEI. CDR3 residues: CASSDGGSYEQYF. The DNA of the CDR3 is TGTGCCAGCTCCGATGGGGGCTCCTACGAGCAGTACTTC.

Points on this clone: This CDR3 is also generated by other DNA sequences in the sample. The chain carries TRBV5-4 and TRBJ2-6, with D possibly matching TRBD1 (6 bases). Germline V gives CDR1 SGHNT, CDR2 YYREEE (reference sequence). V lost 1 base and J 2 bases, leaving 7 bases between the germline ends. The CDR3 sequence is 15 residues long. CDR3 DNA: TGTGCCAGCAGCTTGACAGGGACTGGGGCCAACGTCCTGACTTTC. Amino acids: CASSLTGTGANVLTF.

The chain recombines TRBV27 with TRBJ1-1; D call uncertain. Looked up from germline, CDR1 is MNHEY and CDR2 is SMNVEV (reference sequence). CDR3 length equals 14 residues. Trimming removed 5 bases at V and 0 bases at J, with 10 bases between. The CDR3 region is CASSNPGVNTEAFF. CDR3 nucleotides: TGTGCCAGCAGTAATCCCGGGGTGAACACTGAAGCTTTCTTT.

The table lists this clone with a count of one. J is TRBJ1-1 and V is TRBV27, with 9 bases that match TRBD1. V shed 5 bases and J 3 bases; nucleotides not matched to a gene: 1. This CDR3 region has 13 residues. The germline V gene has CDR1 MNHEY and CDR2 SMNVEV (reference sequence). The CDR3 DNA is TGTGCCAGCAGTCGACAGGGGGACACTGAAGCTTTCTTT. Its translation: CASSRQGDTEAFF.

This chain connects TRBV27 to TRBJ2-7; no reliable D call. The CDR3 extends over 13 amino acids. Germline assignment: CDR1 MNHEY and CDR2 SMNVEV (reference sequence). V was pared by 4 bases and J by 0 bases, with 7 bases between. The CDR3 DNA reads TGTGCCAGCAGTTATAAGGTCTCCTACGAGCAGTACTTC. This codes for CASSYKVSYEQYF.

The J gene is TRBJ2-7, the V gene TRBV7-6; weak D call: TRBD1 (5 bases). V was cut by 0 bases and J by 2 bases, with 8 bases left in between. The CDR3 extends over 14 amino acids. Germline values: CDR1 SGHVS, CDR2 FNYEAQ. The CDR3 sequence: CASSLAQGTYEQYF. The CDR3 nucleotides are TGTGCCAGCAGCTTAGCGCAGGGAACCTACGAGCAGTACTTC.

The V and J genes are TRBV11-2 and TRBJ2-1, with D unresolved. In germline, CDR1 is SGHAT, CDR2 FQNNGV. CDR3 length: 16 amino acids. Between the trimmed V and J ends, which lost 5 bases and 5 bases, there was a span of 19 bases. The CDR3 coding sequence is TGTGCCAGCAGCCTATGGCCCCAATCGGTCGACAATGAGCAGTTCTTC. This gives the protein CASSLWPQSVDNEQFF.

The V call is TRBV7-9, the J call TRBJ1-2; D may be TRBD1 (5 bases). Germline values: CDR1 SEHNR, CDR2 FQNEAQ (reference sequence). The CDR3 extends over 16 amino acids. The ends were cut back, 3 bases at V and 1 base at J, with 15 bases in the middle. The CDR3 loop reads CASSLGGSGGNYGYTF. CDR3 nucleotide sequence: TGTGCCAGCAGCTTGGGGGGGTCCGGTGGTAACTATGGCTACACCTTC.

The V call is TRBV28, the J call TRBJ1-1, with 7 bases aligning to TRBD1. This CDR3 has 15 amino acids. Germline V gene sequence: CDR1 MDHEN, CDR2 SYDVKM. Unmatched junction bases numbered 12, after V lost 7 bases and J lost 4 bases. CDR3 DNA sequence: TGTGCCAGCACCCTCAACAGGGGACGGGGCACTGAAGCTTTCTTT. It is translated as CASTLNRGRGTEAFF.